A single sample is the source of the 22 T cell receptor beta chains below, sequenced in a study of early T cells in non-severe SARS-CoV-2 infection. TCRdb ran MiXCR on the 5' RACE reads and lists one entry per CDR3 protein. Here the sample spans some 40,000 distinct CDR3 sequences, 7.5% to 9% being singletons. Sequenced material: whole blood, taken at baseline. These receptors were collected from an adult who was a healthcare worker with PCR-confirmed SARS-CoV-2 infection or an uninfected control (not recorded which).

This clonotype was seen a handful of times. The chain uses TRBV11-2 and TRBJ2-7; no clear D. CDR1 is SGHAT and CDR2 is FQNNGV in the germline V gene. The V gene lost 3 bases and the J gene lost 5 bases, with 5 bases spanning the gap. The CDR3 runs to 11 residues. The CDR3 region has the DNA TGTGCCAGCAGCTTCGAGGACGAGCAGTACTTC. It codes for CASSFEDEQYF.

The CDR3 coding sequence is TGTGCCAGCAGCTCGACGCAGGGCTCCTACAATGAGCAGTTCTTC. It encodes CASSSTQGSYNEQFF. J is TRBJ2-1 and V is TRBV11-2; tentative D call: TRBD1 (5 bases). The CDR3 sequence is 15 residues long. The V end lost 4 bases, the J end lost 0 bases, and 10 bases lay between the germline ends. CDR1 and CDR2 from the germline V gene are SGHAT and FQNNGV. Supplemented by reference TRBV11-2 and TRBJ2-1, the full variable domain reads EAGVAQSPRYKIIEKRQSVAFWCNPISGHATLYWYQQILGQGPKLLIQFQNNGVVDDSQLPKDRFSAERLKGVDSTLKIQPAKLEDSAVYLCASSSTQGSYNEQFFGPGTRLTVL.

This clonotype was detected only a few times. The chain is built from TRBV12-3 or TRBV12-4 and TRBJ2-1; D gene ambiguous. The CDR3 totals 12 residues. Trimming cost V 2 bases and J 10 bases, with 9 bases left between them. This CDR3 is CASSLSETEQFF. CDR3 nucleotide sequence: TGTGCCAGCAGTTTAAGCGAAACGGAGCAGTTCTTC.

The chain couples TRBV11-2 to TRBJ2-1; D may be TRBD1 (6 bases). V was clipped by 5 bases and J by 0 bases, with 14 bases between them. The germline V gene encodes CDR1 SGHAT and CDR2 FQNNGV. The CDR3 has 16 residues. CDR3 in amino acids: CASSKAAGVSYNEQFF. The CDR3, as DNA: TGTGCCAGCAGCAAAGCCGCAGGGGTCTCCTACAATGAGCAGTTCTTC.

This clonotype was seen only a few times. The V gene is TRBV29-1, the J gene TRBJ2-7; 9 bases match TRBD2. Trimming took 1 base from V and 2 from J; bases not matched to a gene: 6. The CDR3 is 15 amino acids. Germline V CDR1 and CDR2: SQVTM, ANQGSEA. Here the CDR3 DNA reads TGCAGCGTTGAAGCGGCGACTAGCGGCCCCTACGAGCAGTACTTC. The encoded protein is CSVEAATSGPYEQYF.

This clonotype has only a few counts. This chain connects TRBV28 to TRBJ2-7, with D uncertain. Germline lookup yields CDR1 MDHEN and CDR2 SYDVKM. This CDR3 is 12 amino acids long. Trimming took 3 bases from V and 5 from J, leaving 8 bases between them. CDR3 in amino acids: CASSLGSDEQYF. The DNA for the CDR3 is TGTGCCAGCAGTTTGGGCAGCGACGAGCAGTACTTC.

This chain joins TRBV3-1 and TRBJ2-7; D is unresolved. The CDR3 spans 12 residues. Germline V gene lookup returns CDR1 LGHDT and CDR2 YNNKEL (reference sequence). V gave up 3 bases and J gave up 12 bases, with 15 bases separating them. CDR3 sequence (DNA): TGTGCCAGCAGCCACAACGGCCCAAGGCCGTACTTC. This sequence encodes CASSHNGPRPYF.

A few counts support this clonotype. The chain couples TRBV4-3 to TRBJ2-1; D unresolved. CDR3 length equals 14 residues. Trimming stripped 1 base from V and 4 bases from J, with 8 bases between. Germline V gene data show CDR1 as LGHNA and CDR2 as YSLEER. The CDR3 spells CASSQGDGYNEQFF. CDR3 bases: TGCGCCAGCAGCCAAGGCGACGGGTACAATGAGCAGTTCTTC.

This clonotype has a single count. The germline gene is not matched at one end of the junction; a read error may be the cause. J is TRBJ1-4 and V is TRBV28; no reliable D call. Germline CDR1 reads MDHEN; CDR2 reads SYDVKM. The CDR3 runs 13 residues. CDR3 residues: CASSSGMNDKLFF. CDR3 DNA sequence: TGTGCCAGCAGTTCCGGGATGAATGACAAACTGTTTTTT.

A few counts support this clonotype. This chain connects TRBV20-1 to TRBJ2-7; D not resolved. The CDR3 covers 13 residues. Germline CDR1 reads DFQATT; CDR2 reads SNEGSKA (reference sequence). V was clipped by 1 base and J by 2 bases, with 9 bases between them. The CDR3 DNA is TGCAGTGCTAGAGGAGGTCAGGCCTACGAGCAGTACTTC. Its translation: CSARGGQAYEQYF.

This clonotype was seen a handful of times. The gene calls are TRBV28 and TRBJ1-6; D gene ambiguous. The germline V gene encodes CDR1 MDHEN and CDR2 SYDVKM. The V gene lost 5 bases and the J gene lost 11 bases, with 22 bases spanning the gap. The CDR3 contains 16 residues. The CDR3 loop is CASSLRRSPAPPPLHF. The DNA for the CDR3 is TGTGCCAGCAGTCTCCGTCGGAGTCCTGCCCCTCCACCCCTCCACTTT.

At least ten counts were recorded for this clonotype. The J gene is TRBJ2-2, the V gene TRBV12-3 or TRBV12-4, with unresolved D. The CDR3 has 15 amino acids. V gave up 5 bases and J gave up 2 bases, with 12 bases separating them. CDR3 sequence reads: CASSDPRGNTGELFF. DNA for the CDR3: TGTGCCAGCAGTGACCCTCGTGGCAACACCGGGGAGCTGTTTTTT.

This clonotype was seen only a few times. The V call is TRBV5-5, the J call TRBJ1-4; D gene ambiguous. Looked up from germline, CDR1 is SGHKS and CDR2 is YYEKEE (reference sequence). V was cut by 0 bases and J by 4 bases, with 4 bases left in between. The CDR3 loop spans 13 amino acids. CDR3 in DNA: TGTGCCAGCAGCTTGGTGGGTAATGAAAAACTGTTTTTT. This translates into CASSLVGNEKLFF.

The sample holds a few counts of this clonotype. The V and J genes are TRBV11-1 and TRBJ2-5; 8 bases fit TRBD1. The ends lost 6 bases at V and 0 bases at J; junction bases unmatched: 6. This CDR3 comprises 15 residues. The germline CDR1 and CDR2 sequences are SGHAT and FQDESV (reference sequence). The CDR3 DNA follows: TGTGCCAGCAGTGGGGACAGGACGTACCAAGAGACCCAGTACTTC. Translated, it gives CASSGDRTYQETQYF.

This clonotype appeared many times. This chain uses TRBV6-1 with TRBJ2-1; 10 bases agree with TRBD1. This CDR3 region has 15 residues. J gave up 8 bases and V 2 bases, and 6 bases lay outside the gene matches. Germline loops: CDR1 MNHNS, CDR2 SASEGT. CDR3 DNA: TGTGCCAGCAGTGAAAGGGACAGGGGCTGGGATGAGCAGTTCTTC. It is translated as CASSERDRGWDEQFF.

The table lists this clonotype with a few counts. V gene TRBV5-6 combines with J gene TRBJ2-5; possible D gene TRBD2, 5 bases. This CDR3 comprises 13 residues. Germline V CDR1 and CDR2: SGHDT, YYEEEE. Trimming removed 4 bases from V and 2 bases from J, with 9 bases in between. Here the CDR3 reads CASSPEGQETQYF. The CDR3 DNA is TGTGCCAGCAGCCCAGAGGGACAAGAGACCCAGTACTTC.

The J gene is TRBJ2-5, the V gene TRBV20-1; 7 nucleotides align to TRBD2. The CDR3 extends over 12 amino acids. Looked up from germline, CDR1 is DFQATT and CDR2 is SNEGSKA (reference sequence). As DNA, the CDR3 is TGCAGCGCCGGGCTAGCGGAAGAGACCCAGTACTTC. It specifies CSAGLAEETQYF.

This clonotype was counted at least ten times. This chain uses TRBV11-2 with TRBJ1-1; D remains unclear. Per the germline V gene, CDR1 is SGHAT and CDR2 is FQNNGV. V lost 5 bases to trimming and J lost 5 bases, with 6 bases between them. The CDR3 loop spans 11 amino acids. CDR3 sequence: CASSPLTEAFF. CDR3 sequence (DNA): TGTGCCAGCAGCCCTTTAACTGAAGCTTTCTTT. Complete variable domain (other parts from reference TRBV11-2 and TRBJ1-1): EAGVAQSPRYKIIEKRQSVAFWCNPISGHATLYWYQQILGQGPKLLIQFQNNGVVDDSQLPKDRFSAERLKGVDSTLKIQPAKLEDSAVYLCASSPLTEAFFGQGTRLTVV.

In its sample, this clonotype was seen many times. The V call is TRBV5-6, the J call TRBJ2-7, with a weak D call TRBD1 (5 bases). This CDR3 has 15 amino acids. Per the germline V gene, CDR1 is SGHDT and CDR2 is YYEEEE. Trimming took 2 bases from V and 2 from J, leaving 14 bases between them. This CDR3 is CASSLSTVSTYEQYF. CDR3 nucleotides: TGTGCCAGCAGCTTATCGACAGTTTCGACCTACGAGCAGTACTTC.

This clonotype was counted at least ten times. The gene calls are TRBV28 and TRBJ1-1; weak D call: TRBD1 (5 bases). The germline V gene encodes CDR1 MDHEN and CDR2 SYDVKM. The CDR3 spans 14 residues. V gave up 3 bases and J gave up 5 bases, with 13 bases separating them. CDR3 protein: CASSFWQGGTEAFF. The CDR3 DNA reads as TGTGCCAGCAGTTTTTGGCAGGGAGGTACTGAAGCTTTCTTT.

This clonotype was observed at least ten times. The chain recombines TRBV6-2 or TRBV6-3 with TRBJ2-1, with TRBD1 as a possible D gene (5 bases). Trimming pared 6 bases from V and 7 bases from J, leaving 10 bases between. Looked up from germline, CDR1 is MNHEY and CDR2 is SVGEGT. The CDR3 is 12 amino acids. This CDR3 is CASRIQGNEQFF. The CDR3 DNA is TGTGCCAGCAGAATTCAGGGTAATGAGCAGTTCTTC.

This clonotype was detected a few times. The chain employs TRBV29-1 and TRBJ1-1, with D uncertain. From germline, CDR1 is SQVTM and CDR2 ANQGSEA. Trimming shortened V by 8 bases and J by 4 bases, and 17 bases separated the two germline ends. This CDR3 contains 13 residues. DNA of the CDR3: TGCAGCACCGAGGAGGCTTTCGGCACTGAAGCTTTCTTT. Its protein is CSTEEAFGTEAFF. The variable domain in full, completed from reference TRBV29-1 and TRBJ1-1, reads SAVISQKPSRDICQRGTSLTIQCQVDSQVTMMFWYRQQPGQSLTLIATANQGSEATYESGFVIDKFPISRPNLTFSTLTVSNMSPEDSSIYLCSTEEAFGTEAFFGQGTRLTVV.